This TCR beta chain was obtained from a study of vaccination and CD4 T cells after COVID-19. On the study more broadly: A median of around 110 days (range 35 to 161) separated diagnosis from post-COVID sampling. Post-vaccine sample collection happened at a median of about 10 weeks after dose two, ranging 14 to 241.

Once obtained from cultured CD4+ T cells, the DNA was sequenced using the Oncomine TCR Beta short-read assay. After culture, CD4+ T cells served as the source for genomic DNA extraction. TCRdb re-analysed the PCR reads in MiXCR, keeping a single row per CDR3 protein. The table lists approximately 11,000 distinct CDR3 sequences, around 60% of them singletons. After removal of 6 bases from V and 9 bases from J, the junction contained 7 bases not matched to a gene. The CDR3 length is 15 residues. Germline CDR1 and CDR2: MNHEY and SVGEGT. Treatment here: 10-day PBMC culture with coronavirus spike peptide pools or control peptides (ViraFEST assay). With regard to this clonotype: The antigen is unknown.

The sequencing input was CD4+ T cells from blood, cultured in vitro. V usage is TRBV6-2 or TRBV6-3 and J usage is TRBJ2-1, with 14 positions matching TRBD2. This TCR was recovered from a human donor who had recovered from COVID-19. The CDR3 sequence: CASSRGLAGVGEQFF. CDR3 DNA sequence: TGTGCCAGCAGCCGGGGACTAGCGGGAGTAGGTGAGCAGTTCTTC.